Each of the 15 T cell receptor beta chains below was sequenced from the same sample in a study of T cells in Graves' hyperthyroidism and ophthalmopathy. The TCR beta CDR3 regions underwent amplification using RNA transcripts as the source. HTBI primers were employed in a first-round RT-PCR of the TCR CDR3. TCRdb re-analysed the multiplex PCR reads in MiXCR, keeping a single row per CDR3 protein. The data contain approximately 590,000 distinct CDR3 sequences, around 16% of them singletons. The material sequenced was blood. The source is a woman in her thirties with Graves' hyperthyroidism.

V usage is TRBV27 and J usage is TRBJ2-2, with TRBD2 as a possible D gene (7 bases). The CDR3 loop spans 13 amino acids. The V end lost 11 bases, the J end lost 7 bases, and 17 bases lay between the germline ends. Germline lookup yields CDR1 MNHEY and CDR2 SMNVEV (reference sequence). CDR3 amino acids: CASSGGLGGELFF. The CDR3 coding sequence is TGTGCCTCATCGGGGGGCTTAGGCGGGGAGCTGTTTTTT.

This clonotype has ten or more counts. The genes are TRBV28 and TRBJ1-5; TRBD1 is a possible D gene (6 bases). The CDR3 runs 13 residues. From germline, CDR1 is MDHEN and CDR2 SYDVKM. V dropped 2 bases and J dropped 7 bases, with 9 bases sitting between them. CDR3 bases: TGTGCCAGCAGTTTAGGTCAGGGGCAGCCCCAGCATTTT. This translates into CASSLGQGQPQHF.

The chain carries TRBV27 and TRBJ2-1, with TRBD2 identical over 7 bases. The CDR3 is 15 amino acids. The germline gives CDR1 MNHEY, CDR2 SMNVEV (reference sequence). V shed 5 bases, J shed 7 bases, and the junction held 11 bases outside the gene matches. The CDR3, as DNA: TGTGCCAGCAGTCACGGACTAGTGGGTGGGAATGAGCAGTTCTTC. Translating gives CASSHGLVGGNEQFF.

This chain links TRBV2 with TRBJ2-2, with 10 nucleotides matching TRBD2. From germline, CDR1 is SNHLY and CDR2 FYNNEI. This CDR3 region has 15 residues. V lost 4 bases to trimming and J lost 3 bases; unmatched junction nucleotides: 2. The CDR3 region has the DNA TGTGCCAGCAGTGGGACTAGCGGCTACACCGGGGAGCTGTTTTTT. Its translation is CASSGTSGYTGELFF. Looking up the rest from reference TRBV2 and TRBJ2-2 gives the full variable domain: EPEVTQTPSHQVTQMGQEVILRCVPISNHLYFYWYRQILGQKVEFLVSFYNNEISEKSEIFDDQFSVERPDGSNFTLKIRSTKLEDSAMYFCASSGTSGYTGELFFGEGSRLTVL.

As to this clonotype: This may be a read error: a much more frequent sequence differs by one nucleotide. The chain is built from TRBV7-9 and TRBJ2-1; 13 bases fit TRBD2. The CDR3 runs 16 residues. Germline values: CDR1 SEHNR, CDR2 FQNEAQ (reference sequence). Germline trimming cut 2 bases from V and 6 bases from J; bases unmatched to any gene: 4. The CDR3 spells CASSLWTSGSCNEQFF. The CDR3 DNA reads as TGTGCCAGCAGCTTATGGACTAGCGGGAGCTGCAATGAGCAGTTCTTC.

This clonotype has more than one count but fewer than ten. V is TRBV7-2 and J is TRBJ2-1; 14 nucleotides agree with TRBD2. J was trimmed by 8 bases and V by 6 bases; bases with no gene match: 6. CDR1 and CDR2 from the germline V gene are SGHTA and FQGNSA. This CDR3 region has 15 residues. The CDR3 DNA reads as TGTGCCAGCAGTTTGACTAGCGGGAGGGTGGATGAGCAGTTCTTC. The encoded protein is CASSLTSGRVDEQFF.

Note on this clonotype: This may be a read error, as it is one base from a much larger clone. The chain links TRBV6-5 to TRBJ2-1, with TRBD2 matching over 14 bases. The length of the CDR3 is 15 residues. The ends lost 2 bases at V and 10 bases at J; junction bases unmatched: 4. Germline V gene sequence: CDR1 MNHEY, CDR2 SVGAGI. CDR3 nucleotide sequence: TGTGCCAGCAGTTACGTAAGACTAGCGGGAGGGGAGCAGTTCTTC. It yields the protein CASSYVRLAGGEQFF.

This clonotype was detected only a few times. The chain couples TRBV18 to TRBJ2-6, with unresolved D. CDR1 is KGHSH, CDR2 LQKENI, per germline. This CDR3 has 15 amino acids. V was pared by 2 bases and J by 3 bases, with 8 bases between. CDR3 nucleotides: TGTGCCAGCTCACCATGGGATTATGGGGCCAACGTCCTGACTTTC. Protein: CASSPWDYGANVLTF.

The chain carries TRBV18 and TRBJ2-7, with 7 bases that match TRBD2. V was pared by 3 bases and J by 5 bases, with 10 bases of the junction left unmatched. The CDR3 runs to 15 residues. The germline CDR1 and CDR2 sequences are KGHSH and LQKENI. As DNA, the CDR3 is TGTGCCAGCTCACCCCTGACTAGCACCCTCGACGAGCAGTACTTC. Amino acids: CASSPLTSTLDEQYF.

As concerns this clonotype: A clone one base away is much larger, so this may be a read error. This CDR3 is CSVSPRVDTEAFF. The DNA for the CDR3 is TGCAGCGTAAGCCCACGAGTGGACACTGAAGCTTTCTTT. This chain joins TRBV29-1 and TRBJ1-1; D not resolved. The CDR3 length is 13 residues. The ends were cut back, 6 bases at V and 3 bases at J, with 14 bases in the middle. The germline V gene encodes CDR1 SQVTM and CDR2 ANQGSEA.

With regard to this clonotype: Just one base apart from a much larger clone, this may be a read error. V and J are TRBV6-1 and TRBJ2-7; TRBD1 is a possible D gene (6 bases). Per the germline V gene, CDR1 is MNHNS and CDR2 is SASEGT. V was shortened by 5 bases and J by 2 bases, with 13 bases between the two germline ends. CDR3 length: 14 residues. The CDR3 DNA is TGTGCCAGCAGTTCAGGGGACACCCCCTACGAGCAGTACTTC. The encoded protein is CASSSGDTPYEQYF.

The rearrangement uses TRBV9 and TRBJ2-1; TRBD1 matches 9 bases. CDR3 size: 15 residues. Per germline, CDR1 SGDLS and CDR2 YYNGEE. V trimming: 3 bases; J trimming: 5 bases; junction bases outside the gene matches: 6. Written as DNA, the CDR3 is TGTGCCAGCAGCGCCGGGACAGGGTACCACAATGAGCAGTTCTTC. Protein sequence: CASSAGTGYHNEQFF.

This clonotype was recorded at least ten times. V gene TRBV2 combines with J gene TRBJ1-5; D is unclear. V dropped 7 bases and J dropped 3 bases, with 10 bases sitting between them. This CDR3 contains 13 residues. The V gene's germline CDR1 is SNHLY and CDR2 FYNNEI. Here the CDR3 DNA reads TGTGCCAGCAAGGAGGAGCACAATCAGCCCCAGCATTTT. Translating gives CASKEEHNQPQHF.

The rearrangement links TRBV12-3 or TRBV12-4 to TRBJ2-7, with TRBD2 matching 8 bases. The junction had 5 bases not matched to a gene; V was cut back by 6 bases and J by 1 base. There are 14 residues in the CDR3. The CDR3 DNA is TGTGCCAGCAGACCTAGCGGGTGGTCCTACGAGCAGTACTTC. It yields the protein CASRPSGWSYEQYF.

This clonotype was picked up a small number of times. Mismatch with germline at one junction end may stem from a read error. This sequence joins TRBV6-1 and TRBJ2-7, with 10 positions matching TRBD2. Per germline, CDR1 MNHNS and CDR2 SASEGT. The CDR3 consists of 14 residues. The CDR3 nucleotides are TGTGCCAGCAGTCCAGGACTAGCGGACTACGGGCAGTACTTC. It is translated as CASSPGLADYGQYF.